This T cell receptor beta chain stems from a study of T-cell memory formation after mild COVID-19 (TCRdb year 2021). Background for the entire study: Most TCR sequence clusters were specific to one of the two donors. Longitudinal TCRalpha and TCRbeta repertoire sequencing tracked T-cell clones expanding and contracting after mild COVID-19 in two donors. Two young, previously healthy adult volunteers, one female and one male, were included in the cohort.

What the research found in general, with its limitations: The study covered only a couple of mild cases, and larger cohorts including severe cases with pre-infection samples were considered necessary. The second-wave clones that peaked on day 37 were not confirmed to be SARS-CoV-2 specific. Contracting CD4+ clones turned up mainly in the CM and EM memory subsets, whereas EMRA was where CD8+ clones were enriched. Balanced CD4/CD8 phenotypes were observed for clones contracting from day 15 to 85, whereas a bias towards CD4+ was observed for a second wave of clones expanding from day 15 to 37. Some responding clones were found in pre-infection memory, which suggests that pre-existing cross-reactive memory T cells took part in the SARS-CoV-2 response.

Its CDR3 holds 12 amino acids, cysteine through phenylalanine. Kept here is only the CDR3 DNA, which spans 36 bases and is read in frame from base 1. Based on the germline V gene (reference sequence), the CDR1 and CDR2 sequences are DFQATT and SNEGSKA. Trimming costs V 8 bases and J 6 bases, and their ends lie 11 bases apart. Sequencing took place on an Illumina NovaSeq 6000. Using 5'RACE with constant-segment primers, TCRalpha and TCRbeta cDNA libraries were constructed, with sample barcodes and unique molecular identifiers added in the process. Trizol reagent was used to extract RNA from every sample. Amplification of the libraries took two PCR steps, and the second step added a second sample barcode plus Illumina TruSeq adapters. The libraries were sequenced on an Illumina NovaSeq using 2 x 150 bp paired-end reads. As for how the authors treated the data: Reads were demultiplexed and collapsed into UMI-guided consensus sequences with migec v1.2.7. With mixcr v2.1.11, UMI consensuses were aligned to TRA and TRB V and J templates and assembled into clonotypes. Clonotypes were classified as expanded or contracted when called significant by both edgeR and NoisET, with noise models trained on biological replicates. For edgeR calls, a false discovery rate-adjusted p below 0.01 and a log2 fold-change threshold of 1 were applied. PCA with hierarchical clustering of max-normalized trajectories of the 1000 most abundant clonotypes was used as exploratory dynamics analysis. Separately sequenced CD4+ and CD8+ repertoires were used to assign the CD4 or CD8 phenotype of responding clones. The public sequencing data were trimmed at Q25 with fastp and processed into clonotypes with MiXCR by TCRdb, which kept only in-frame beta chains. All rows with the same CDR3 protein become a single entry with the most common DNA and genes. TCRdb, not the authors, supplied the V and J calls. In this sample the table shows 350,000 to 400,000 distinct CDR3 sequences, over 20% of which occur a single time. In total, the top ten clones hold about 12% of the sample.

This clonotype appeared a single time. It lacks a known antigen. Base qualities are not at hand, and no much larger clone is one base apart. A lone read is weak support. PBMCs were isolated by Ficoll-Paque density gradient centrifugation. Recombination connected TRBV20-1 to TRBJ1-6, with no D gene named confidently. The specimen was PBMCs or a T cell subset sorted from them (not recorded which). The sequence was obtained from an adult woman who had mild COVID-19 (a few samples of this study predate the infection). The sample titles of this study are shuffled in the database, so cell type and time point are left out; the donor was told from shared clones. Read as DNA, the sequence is TGCAGTCTGTCTTGGGGTAATTCACCCCTCCACTTT. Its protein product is CSLSWGNSPLHF.